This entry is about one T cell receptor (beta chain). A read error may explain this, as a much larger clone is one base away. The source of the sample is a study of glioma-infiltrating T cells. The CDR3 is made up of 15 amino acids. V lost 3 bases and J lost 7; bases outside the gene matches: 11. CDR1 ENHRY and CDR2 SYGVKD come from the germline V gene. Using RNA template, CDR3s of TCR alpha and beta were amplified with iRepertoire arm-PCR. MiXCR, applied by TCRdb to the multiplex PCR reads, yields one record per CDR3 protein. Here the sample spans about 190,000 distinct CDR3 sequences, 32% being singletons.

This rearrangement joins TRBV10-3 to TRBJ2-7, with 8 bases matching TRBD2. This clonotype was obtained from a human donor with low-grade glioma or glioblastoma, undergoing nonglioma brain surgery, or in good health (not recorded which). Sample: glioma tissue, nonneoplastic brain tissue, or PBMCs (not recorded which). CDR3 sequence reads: CAISDVGRAGNEQYF. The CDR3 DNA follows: TGTGCCATCAGTGACGTCGGGAGGGCCGGTAATGAGCAGTACTTC.